What follows are 21 T cell receptor beta chains derived from one specimen sequenced in a study of cytomegalovirus exposure and HLA in healthy donors. A multiplex PCR was run with 60 Vbeta primers and 13 Jbeta primers. The table came from immunoSEQ multiplex PCR; TCRdb's copy has only in-frame clones and leaves some out. The sample shows roughly 120,000 clones, 70% to 80% of them seen only once. The sample was PBMCs. The source of these receptors is a woman in her forties or fifties in good health and CMV-seropositive.

V gene TRBV30 combines with J gene TRBJ1-4; D perhaps matches TRBD1 (5 bases). V shed 0 bases and J shed 7 bases, with 18 bases lying between them. Per the germline V gene, CDR1 is GTSNPN and CDR2 is SVGIG (reference sequence). CDR3 length: 16 residues. This CDR3 reads CAWSVWGDLDSEKLFF. In DNA, the CDR3 is TGTGCCTGGAGTGTGTGGGGGGACCTAGATAGTGAAAAACTGTTTTTT.

The CDR3 DNA is TGTGCCACCCGTAGATCCCAAGAGACCCAGTACTTC. It encodes CATRRSQETQYF. The gene calls are TRBV7-2 and TRBJ2-5; D is undetermined. Trimming left V 10 bases short and J 1 base short, with 10 bases between. Germline V gene lookup returns CDR1 SGHTA and CDR2 FQGNSA. The CDR3 covers 12 residues.

The gene calls are TRBV10-2 and TRBJ1-2; a possible D gene is TRBD1 (6 bases). Trimming stripped 5 bases from V and 4 bases from J, with 14 bases between. Germline CDR1 is WSHSY and CDR2 is SAAADI. This CDR3 spans 14 amino acids. The CDR3 nucleotides are TGCGCCAGCAGTACACAGGGCATGGGCTATGGCTACACCTTC. This sequence encodes CASSTQGMGYGYTF.

The V call is TRBV27, the J call TRBJ2-1; 9 bases line up with TRBD2. The CDR3 has 15 residues. Germline CDR1 reads MNHEY; CDR2 reads SMNVEV (reference sequence). Trimming removed 7 bases from V and 8 bases from J; junction bases left unmatched: 12. Here the CDR3 reads CASTPSSGSLYEQFF. DNA of the CDR3: TGTGCCAGCACCCCCAGTAGCGGGAGTTTATATGAGCAGTTCTTC.

This clone was seen more than once but under ten times. V gene TRBV29-1 combines with J gene TRBJ2-7; 10 bases are shared with TRBD2. CDR1 and CDR2 (germline): SQVTM, ANQGSEA. This CDR3 has 15 residues. The trim removed 6 bases at V and 0 bases at J, leaving 8 bases unmatched. CDR3 bases: TGCAGCGTGACCCCGACTAGCGGGCGCTCCTACGAGCAGTACTTC. Translating gives CSVTPTSGRSYEQYF.

The V and J genes are TRBV29-1 and TRBJ2-5, with 11 positions matching TRBD2. With 4 bases clipped from V and 5 bases from J, the junction kept 6 bases outside the gene matches. The CDR3 sequence is 14 residues long. Germline CDR1 SQVTM, CDR2 ANQGSEA. CDR3 protein: CSVGGLAGGETQYF. The CDR3 region has the DNA TGCAGCGTTGGTGGGCTAGCGGGAGGTGAGACCCAGTACTTC.

V usage is TRBV9 and J usage is TRBJ2-7; TRBD1 is a possible D gene (6 bases). There are 14 residues in the CDR3. The germline V and J ends were trimmed by 0 bases and 3 bases, with 10 bases remaining between them. The germline gives CDR1 SGDLS, CDR2 YYNGEE. The CDR3 DNA is TGTGCCAGCAGCGTAGGACAGGAATACTACGAGCAGTACTTC. Its translation is CASSVGQEYYEQYF.

The chain combines TRBV5-4 with TRBJ2-7; possibly TRBD1 for D (6 bases). CDR3 size: 16 residues. Trimming took off 3 bases at V and 2 bases at J, with 18 bases between the two ends. Germline V gene lookup returns CDR1 SGHNT and CDR2 YYREEE (reference sequence). In nucleotides, the CDR3 is TGTGCCAGCAGCTGGGAGCTCCCAGGGGTCCCCTACGAGCAGTACTTC. This gives the protein CASSWELPGVPYEQYF.

The V call is TRBV5-4, the J call TRBJ2-7, with 13 bases lining up with TRBD2. The trim removed 4 bases at V and 5 bases at J, leaving 9 bases unmatched. Germline loops: CDR1 SGHNT, CDR2 YYREEE (reference sequence). CDR3 length equals 16 residues. In DNA, the CDR3 is TGTGCCAGCAGCCCCGGACTAGCGGGAGACAATGACGAGCAGTACTTC. Translated, it gives CASSPGLAGDNDEQYF.

In its sample, this clone was seen once. The chain carries TRBV18 and TRBJ2-5; D is possibly TRBD2 (5 bases). V gave up 5 bases and J gave up 4 bases, with 11 bases separating them. This CDR3 comprises 13 residues. Germline CDR1 reads KGHSH; CDR2 reads LQKENI. The CDR3 sequence: CASSSGVAETQYF. CDR3 in DNA: TGTGCCAGCTCATCCGGGGTGGCAGAGACCCAGTACTTC.

The chain is built from TRBV5-4 and TRBJ2-3; the match to TRBD1 covers 7 bases. This CDR3 spans 15 amino acids. The V and J ends lost 4 bases and 1 base, in that order; junction bases with no gene match: 6. Germline V CDR1 and CDR2: SGHNT, YYREEE (reference sequence). CDR3 in amino acids: CASSPTGQGTDTQYF. For the CDR3, the DNA is TGTGCCAGCAGCCCGACAGGGCAGGGCACAGATACGCAGTATTTT.

The rearrangement joins TRBV6-5 to TRBJ2-1; D is ambiguous. Germline-derived CDR1 and CDR2 are MNHEY and SVGAGI. V was clipped by 6 bases and J by 4 bases, with 4 bases between them. The CDR3 sequence is 11 residues long. CDR3: CASRLYNEQFF. Here the CDR3 DNA reads TGTGCCAGCAGATTATACAATGAGCAGTTCTTC.

The CDR3 loop reads CASSLLGSGQDQPQHF. The DNA of the CDR3 is TGTGCCAGCAGTTTACTGGGTTCTGGGCAGGATCAGCCCCAGCATTTT. V and J are TRBV28 and TRBJ1-5; D remains unclear. The CDR3 is 16 amino acids. The V gene lost 2 bases and the J gene lost 5 bases, with 16 bases spanning the gap. Germline lookup yields CDR1 MDHEN and CDR2 SYDVKM.

The chain joins TRBV7-2 to TRBJ1-6, with D possibly matching TRBD1 (5 bases). Germline loops: CDR1 SGHTA, CDR2 FQGNSA. This CDR3 has 14 amino acids. V was pared by 6 bases and J by 6 bases, with 12 bases between. The CDR3 here is CASSLSGANSPLHF. As DNA, the CDR3 is TGTGCCAGCAGTCTTAGTGGGGCTAATTCACCCCTCCACTTT.

The V gene is TRBV19, the J gene TRBJ1-4, with 9 bases matching TRBD1. Germline assignment: CDR1 LNHDA and CDR2 SQIVND (reference sequence). V dropped 5 bases and J dropped 3; count of bases not matched to a gene: 4. This CDR3 comprises 15 residues. The CDR3 region is CASSDRGIANEKLFF. CDR3 in DNA: TGTGCCAGTAGTGACAGGGGGATTGCTAATGAAAAACTGTTTTTT.

This chain links TRBV6-1 with TRBJ1-1; D call uncertain. V was clipped by 2 bases and J by 4 bases, with 8 bases between them. The CDR3 extends over 13 amino acids. Germline assignment: CDR1 MNHNS and CDR2 SASEGT. CDR3 nucleotide sequence: TGTGCCAGCAGTGAAAACGGAGCCACTGAAGCTTTCTTT. This translates into CASSENGATEAFF.

The chain carries TRBV28 and TRBJ2-1; D possibly corresponds to TRBD1 (5 bases). Germline CDR1 is MDHEN and CDR2 is SYDVKM. V gave up 4 bases and J gave up 0 bases, with 25 bases separating them. CDR3 size: 20 residues. CDR3 loop: CASSYAGFRQGKSSYNEQFF. CDR3 in DNA: TGTGCCAGCAGTTACGCCGGCTTTCGGCAGGGCAAGAGCTCCTACAATGAGCAGTTCTTC.

The CDR3 DNA is TGTGCCAGCTCACCACCCGGACAGGGTTCGGTGGAGCCCCAGCATTTT. Translated, it gives CASSPPGQGSVEPQHF. This rearrangement joins TRBV18 to TRBJ1-5, with 8 bases fitting TRBD1. Germline V CDR1 and CDR2: KGHSH, LQKENI. The ends lost 0 bases at V and 8 bases at J; junction bases unmatched: 9. The CDR3 is made up of 16 amino acids.

The V and J genes are TRBV5-4 and TRBJ2-3; D unresolved. Germline V gives CDR1 SGHNT, CDR2 YYREEE (reference sequence). The CDR3 contains 13 residues. The ends were cut back, 1 base at V and 4 bases at J, with 7 bases in the middle. The CDR3 DNA is TGTGCCAGCAGCTTGTTCAGTGCAGATACGCAGTATTTT. This encodes CASSLFSADTQYF. Drawing the rest from reference TRBV5-4 and TRBJ2-3, the complete variable domain is ETGVTQSPTHLIKTRGQQVTLRCSSQSGHNTVSWYQQALGQGPQFIFQYYREEENGRGNFPPRFSGLQFPNYSSELNVNALELDDSALYLCASSLFSADTQYFGPGTRLTVL.

The chain uses TRBV19 and TRBJ1-1; D remains ambiguous. The CDR3 loop spans 13 amino acids. V lost 6 bases to trimming and J lost 0 bases, with 8 bases between them. CDR1 and CDR2 from the germline V gene are LNHDA and SQIVND (reference sequence). CDR3 in amino acids: CASSPQVNTEAFF. The CDR3 coding sequence is TGTGCCAGTAGCCCCCAGGTGAACACTGAAGCTTTCTTT.

This rearrangement joins TRBV7-2 to TRBJ2-3, with 10 bases aligning to TRBD2. This CDR3 has 16 residues. V shed 5 bases, J shed 3 bases, and the junction held 8 bases outside the gene matches. CDR1 is SGHTA and CDR2 is FQGNSA in the germline V gene. The CDR3: CASSPQLAGLTDTQYF. In DNA form, the CDR3 reads TGTGCCAGCAGCCCCCAACTAGCGGGACTTACAGATACGCAGTATTTT.